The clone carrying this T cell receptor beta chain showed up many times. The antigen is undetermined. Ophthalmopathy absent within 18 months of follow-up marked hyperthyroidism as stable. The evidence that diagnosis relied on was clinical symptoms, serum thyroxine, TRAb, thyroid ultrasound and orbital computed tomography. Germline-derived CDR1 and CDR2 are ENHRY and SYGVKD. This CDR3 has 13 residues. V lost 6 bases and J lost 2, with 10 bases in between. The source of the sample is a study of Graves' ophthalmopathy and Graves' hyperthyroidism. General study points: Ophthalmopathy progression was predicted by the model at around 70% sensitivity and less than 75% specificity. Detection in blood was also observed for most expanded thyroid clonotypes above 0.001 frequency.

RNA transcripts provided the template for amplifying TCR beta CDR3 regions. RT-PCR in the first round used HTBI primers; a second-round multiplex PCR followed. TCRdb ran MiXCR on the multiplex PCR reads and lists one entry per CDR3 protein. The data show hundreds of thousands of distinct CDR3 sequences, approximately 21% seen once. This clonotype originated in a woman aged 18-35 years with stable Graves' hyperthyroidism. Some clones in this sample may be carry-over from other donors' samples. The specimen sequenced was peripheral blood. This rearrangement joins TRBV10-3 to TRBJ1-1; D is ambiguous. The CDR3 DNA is TGTGCCATCAGGCCCCGACCCAACACTGAAGCTTTCTTT. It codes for CAIRPRPNTEAFF.